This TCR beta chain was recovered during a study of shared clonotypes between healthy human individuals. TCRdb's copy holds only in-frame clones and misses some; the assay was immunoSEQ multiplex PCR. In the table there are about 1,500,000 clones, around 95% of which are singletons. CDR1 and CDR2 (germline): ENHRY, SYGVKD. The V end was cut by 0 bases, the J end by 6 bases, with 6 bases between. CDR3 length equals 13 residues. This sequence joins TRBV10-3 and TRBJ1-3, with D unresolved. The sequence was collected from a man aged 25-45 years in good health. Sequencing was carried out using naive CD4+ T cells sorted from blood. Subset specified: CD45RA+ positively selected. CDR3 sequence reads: CAISESYENTIYF. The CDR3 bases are TGTGCCATCAGTGAGTCTTATGAAAACACCATATATTTT.